Listed below are T cell receptor beta chains from one sample, sequenced in a study of shared clonotypes between healthy human individuals. The assay was immunoSEQ multiplex PCR, and TCRdb's table has in-frame clones only and misses some. The sample yields a few hundred thousand clones, 74% seen once. Material for sequencing was memory CD4+ T cells sorted from blood. Receptor source: a young man in good health. The CDR3 runs from the conserved cysteine through the conserved F or W. The D gene is left open where the match is weak. Where a row states a size, it is once, few, many or the class of an expanded clone; other rows omit it.

.	15	few	TRBV6-6	TRBJ2-7	CASSYSPFGGYEQYF	TGTGCCAGCAGTTACTCCCCTTTTGGGGGCTACGAGCAGTACTTC
.	15	.	TRBV11-2	TRBJ2-1	CASSLDWRGLGEQFF	TGTGCCAGCAGCCTAGACTGGAGGGGGTTGGGTGAGCAGTTCTTC
.	13	.	TRBV7-9	TRBJ1-1	CASSLTADGEAFF	TGTGCCAGCAGCCTGACAGCGGACGGTGAAGCTTTCTTT
.	15	.	TRBV6-5	TRBJ1-1	CASSYLYRGNTEAFF	TGTGCCAGCAGTTACCTTTATCGGGGGAACACTGAAGCTTTCTTT
TRBD1	13	few	TRBV5-4	TRBJ2-3	CASSSDREDTQYF	TGTGCCAGCAGCTCGGACAGGGAAGATACGCAGTATTTT
.	15	.	TRBV6-6	TRBJ2-2	CASSYGGPWDGELFF	TGTGCCAGCAGTTACGGGGGGCCTTGGGACGGGGAGCTGTTTTTT
.	14	.	TRBV30	TRBJ2-2	CAWIRGGEPGELFF	TGTGCCTGGATCAGGGGGGGTGAACCCGGGGAGCTGTTTTTT
.	17	.	TRBV5-1	TRBJ2-1	CASSLAPFGGGQNEQFF	TGCGCCAGCAGCTTGGCCCCGTTTGGGGGGGGGCAAAATGAGCAGTTCTTC
.	12	.	TRBV29-1	TRBJ2-3	CSVAGRVDTQYF	TGCAGCGTTGCTGGGAGAGTAGATACGCAGTATTTT
.	16	.	TRBV28	TRBJ2-6	CASSLGGNTGANVLTF	TGTGCCAGCAGTTTAGGCGGGAATACTGGGGCCAACGTCCTGACTTTC
.	14	.	TRBV9	TRBJ2-5	CASSVGVGQETQYF	TGTGCCAGCAGCGTGGGCGTAGGACAAGAGACCCAGTACTTC
.	14	.	TRBV28	TRBJ2-3	CASRGDYRTDTQYF	TGTGCCAGCCGAGGGGATTACCGCACAGATACGCAGTATTTT
.	18	.	TRBV11-2	TRBJ2-7	CASSPRRQGVMMFYEQYF	TGTGCCAGCAGCCCTAGACGGCAGGGAGTTATGATGTTCTACGAGCAGTACTTC
.	12	.	TRBV28	TRBJ2-5	CATGLNRETQYF	TGTGCCACCGGACTAAATAGGGAGACCCAGTACTTC
.	14	medium-sized	TRBV27	TRBJ1-4	CASSLSQSGGKLFF	TGTGCCAGCAGTTTATCGCAGTCGGGCGGAAAACTGTTTTTT
.	14	few	TRBV7-8	TRBJ2-5	CASSFGTIQETQYF	TGTGCCAGCAGCTTTGGGACCATACAAGAGACCCAGTACTTC
TRBD1	15	few	TRBV6-5	TRBJ1-2	CASSYQTGGHYGYTF	TGTGCCAGCAGTTACCAGACAGGGGGACACTATGGCTACACCTTC
TRBD2	13	.	TRBV5-1	TRBJ2-7	CASSRSGAYEQYF	TGCGCCAGCAGCCGTAGCGGGGCCTACGAGCAGTACTTC
.	14	.	TRBV19	TRBJ2-1	CASSSLATYNEQFF	TGTGCCAGTAGTTCCCTAGCGACGTACAATGAGCAGTTCTTC
.	13	once	TRBV14	TRBJ1-5	CASSHPGLQPQHF	TGTGCCAGCAGCCATCCAGGATTGCAGCCCCAGCATTTT
.	12	.	TRBV10-3	TRBJ1-1	CAISEEGAEAFF	TGTGCCATCAGTGAGGAGGGGGCTGAAGCTTTCTTT
.	12	once	TRBV29-1	TRBJ2-5	CSVRQGGETQYF	TGCAGCGTAAGGCAGGGTGGGGAGACCCAGTACTTC
TRBD2	16	.	TRBV28	TRBJ2-7	CASTPSGATLRREQYF	TGTGCCAGCACCCCCAGCGGGGCAACCCTTAGGCGCGAGCAGTACTTC
.	12	few	TRBV11-2	TRBJ2-1	CASSLVVGEQFF	TGTGCCAGCAGCTTAGTTGTGGGGGAGCAGTTCTTC
.	17	.	TRBV29-1	TRBJ1-1	CSVDGERGGRQNTEAFF	TGCAGCGTTGATGGGGAAAGAGGCGGGCGGCAGAACACTGAAGCTTTCTTT
.	16	many	TRBV4-3	TRBJ2-1	CASSQGVSGSYNEQFF	TGCGCCAGCAGCCAAGGTGTAAGCGGTTCCTACAATGAGCAGTTCTTC
.	14	.	TRBV2	TRBJ2-2	CASSGRVNTGELFF	TGTGCCAGCAGTGGCCGGGTAAACACCGGGGAGCTGTTTTTT
.	11	.	TRBV25-1	TRBJ1-1	CASSDKMDAFF	TGTGCCAGCAGTGATAAGATGGACGCTTTCTTT
TRBD2	16	.	TRBV7-2	TRBJ2-1	CASSLAGLAGGHEQFF	TGTGCCAGCAGCTTAGCGGGGCTAGCGGGAGGCCATGAGCAGTTCTTC
TRBD2	15	.	TRBV19	TRBJ2-2	CASTPLAGDTGELFF	TGTGCCAGTACTCCGCTAGCGGGAGACACCGGGGAGCTGTTTTTT
.	15	.	TRBV14	TRBJ1-2	CASSQASHVVTGYTF	TGTGCCAGCAGCCAAGCGAGCCATGTGGTTACCGGCTACACCTTC
.	14	.	TRBV5-1	TRBJ2-1	CASSLRVSSDEQFF	TGCGCCAGCAGCTTGCGGGTTAGCAGTGATGAGCAGTTCTTC
TRBD2	17	.	TRBV7-6	TRBJ2-5	CASSLASTSGSGQTQYF	TGTGCCAGCAGCTTAGCTAGCACTAGCGGGAGCGGTCAGACCCAGTACTTC
.	12	.	TRBV14	TRBJ1-3	CASSQLRNTIYF	TGTGCCAGCAGCCAATTAAGAAACACCATATATTTT
.	14	.	TRBV6-6	TRBJ2-5	CATNRDSVLETQYF	TGTGCCACCAACCGGGATAGCGTTCTGGAGACCCAGTACTTC
TRBD1	13	.	TRBV6-5	TRBJ1-2	CASRDRGRDGYTF	TGTGCCAGCAGAGACAGGGGGCGAGATGGCTACACCTTC
TRBD1	13	.	TRBV28	TRBJ2-1	CASTNRGYNEQFF	TGTGCCAGTACTAACAGGGGCTACAATGAGCAGTTCTTC
TRBD1	17	.	TRBV27	TRBJ1-5	CASSLYFGQAANQPQHF	TGTGCCAGCAGTTTATATTTCGGACAGGCGGCAAATCAGCCCCAGCATTTT
TRBD1	14	.	TRBV19	TRBJ2-1	CASSIHRGRNEQFF	TGTGCCAGTAGTATCCACAGGGGTAGAAATGAGCAGTTCTTC
TRBD1	14	.	TRBV5-6	TRBJ1-4	CASSVDRGLEKLFF	TGTGCCAGCAGCGTCGACAGGGGACTCGAAAAACTGTTTTTT
TRBD2	13	.	TRBV10-3	TRBJ2-7	CAIRGGSGYEQYF	TGTGCCATCAGAGGCGGGAGTGGTTACGAGCAGTACTTC
.	12	.	TRBV28	TRBJ2-7	CASSPQRYEQYF	TGTGCCAGCAGTCCCCAGAGGTACGAGCAGTACTTC
.	14	.	TRBV9	TRBJ2-3	CASSVGRVPDTQYF	TGTGCCAGCAGCGTAGGGAGGGTCCCAGATACGCAGTATTTT
.	13	.	TRBV11-2	TRBJ2-5	CASSTGVGETQYF	TGTGCCAGCAGCACGGGAGTCGGGGAGACCCAGTACTTC
TRBD1	15	once	TRBV18	TRBJ2-5	CASLRRATGGETQYF	TGTGCCAGCCTCAGGAGGGCGACAGGGGGAGAGACCCAGTACTTC
TRBD2	15	.	TRBV19	TRBJ2-1	CASSPVSSGRLNPFF	TGTGCCAGTAGTCCGGTGTCTAGCGGGAGATTAAATCCGTTCTTC
TRBD2	16	.	TRBV11-3	TRBJ2-3	CASSLTLAGGPDTQYF	TGTGCCAGCAGCTTAACGCTAGCGGGAGGGCCAGATACGCAGTATTTT
.	14	.	TRBV28	TRBJ1-1	CASSFPGVNTEAFF	TGTGCCAGCAGTTTCCCAGGGGTAAACACTGAAGCTTTCTTT
.	12	.	TRBV5-5	TRBJ2-3	CASTQRGGTQYF	TGTGCCAGCACCCAGAGGGGGGGAACGCAGTATTTT